Listed below are T cell receptor beta chains from one sample, sequenced in a study of CD8 T cells in ankylosing spondylitis. TCRdb fed the 5' RACE reads into MiXCR, producing one record per CDR3 protein. The repertoire holds 250,000 or so distinct CDR3 sequences, with roughly a quarter as singletons. The sequencing input was blood, either unsorted or a sorted T cell fraction (not recorded which). The source is a male donor with ankylosing spondylitis or in good health (not recorded which). Both conserved end residues are part of each CDR3. A D gene is named only where the DNA matches it firmly. A clone size is listed for some rows: how often the clone was seen (once, few, many), or a class if it is expanded.

TRBV15,-,TRBJ1-5,-,TGTGCCACCAGCAGAGAAATGGGCAATCAGCCCCAGCATTTT,CATSREMGNQPQHF
TRBV20-1,-,TRBJ2-5,TRBD2,TGCAGTGCTCCCCCCGGGCTAGCGGGCGCCCAGTACTTC,CSAPPGLAGAQYF
TRBV20-1,many,TRBJ2-5,-,TGCAGTGCTAGACATTTACAAGAGACCCAGTACTTC,CSARHLQETQYF
TRBV6-4,few,TRBJ2-1,TRBD2,TGTGCCAGCAGTGACCCAAAGCGGGGGTTGAATGAGCAGTTCTTC,CASSDPKRGLNEQFF
TRBV10-2,few,TRBJ2-5,-,TGCGCCAGCAGTGAGTCGAAGTCAGGGACCCAGTACTTC,CASSESKSGTQYF
TRBV20-1,-,TRBJ2-1,TRBD2,TGCAGTGCTACCCTAGCGGGAACCAATGAGCAGTTCTTC,CSATLAGTNEQFF
TRBV25-1,-,TRBJ2-5,-,TGTGCCAGCAGTGAGAACCGGCCCGCTGGTGAGACCCAGTACTTC,CASSENRPAGETQYF
TRBV29-1,many,TRBJ2-1,TRBD1,TGCAGCGTAGATCCGGGACAGGGTTATAATGAGCAGTTCTTC,CSVDPGQGYNEQFF
TRBV3-1,-,TRBJ2-5,-,TGTGCCAGCAGCCAAGATGGGACGCTTGGAGGGACCCAGTACTTC,CASSQDGTLGGTQYF
TRBV20-1,many,TRBJ2-1,-,TGCAGTGCAGCCGACCGTAGCTCCTACAATGAGCAGTTCTTC,CSAADRSSYNEQFF
TRBV12-3/TRBV12-4,many,TRBJ2-1,TRBD2,TGTGCCAGCAGTTTAGGCGGGGGGCGACTTGAGCAGTTCTTC,CASSLGGGRLEQFF
TRBV5-1,many,TRBJ2-5,-,TGCGCCAGCAGCCCCCGGCCTGGGCGACTCCAAGAGACCCAGTACTTC,CASSPRPGRLQETQYF
TRBV12-3/TRBV12-4,-,TRBJ1-1,-,TGTGCCAGCAGCCTTTCTCTCTCCTTCACTGAAGCTTTCTTT,CASSLSLSFTEAFF
TRBV20-1,many,TRBJ2-2,-,TGCAGTGCTCCCCCACTAGACGTCGCCGGGGAGCTGTTTTTT,CSAPPLDVAGELFF
TRBV11-2,-,TRBJ2-3,-,TGTGCCAGCAGCCCCGGGATTCATACGCAGTATTTT,CASSPGIHTQYF